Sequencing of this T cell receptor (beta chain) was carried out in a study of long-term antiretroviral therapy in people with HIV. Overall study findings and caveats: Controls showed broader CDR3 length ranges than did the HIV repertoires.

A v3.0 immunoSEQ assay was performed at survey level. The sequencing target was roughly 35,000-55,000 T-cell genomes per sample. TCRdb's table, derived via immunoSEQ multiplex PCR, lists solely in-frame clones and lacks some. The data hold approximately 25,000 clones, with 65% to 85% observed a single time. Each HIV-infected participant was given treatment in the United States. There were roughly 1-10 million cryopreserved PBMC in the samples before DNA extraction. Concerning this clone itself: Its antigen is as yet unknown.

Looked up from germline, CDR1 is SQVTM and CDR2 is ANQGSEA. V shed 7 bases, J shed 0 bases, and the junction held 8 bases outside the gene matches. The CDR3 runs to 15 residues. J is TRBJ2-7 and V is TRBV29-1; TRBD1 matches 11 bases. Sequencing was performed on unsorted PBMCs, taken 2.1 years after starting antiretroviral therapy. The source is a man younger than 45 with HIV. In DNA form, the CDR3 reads TGCAGCGCCCGACCCGGGACAGGGGGCTCCTACGAGCAGTACTTC. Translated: CSARPGTGGSYEQYF.